This T cell receptor (beta chain) was recorded in a study of long-term antiretroviral therapy in people with HIV. In the study overall: By about a decade, the earliest samples predate the 2015 immediate-ART recommendation.

The germline gives CDR1 SGDLS, CDR2 YYNGEE. The CDR3 length is 14 residues. The germline V and J ends were trimmed by 6 bases and 5 bases, with 16 bases remaining between them. An immunoSEQ assay, version v3.0, was performed at survey level. The method was immunoSEQ multiplex PCR; TCRdb's version includes in-frame clones alone and lacks a portion of them. In the table there are roughly 20,000 clones, about 89% of which are singletons. On this clone: Its matching antigen is unknown.

General study results and limits: ART preceded a rise in diversity that nonetheless stayed lower than in transplant donor controls. Whereas controls had wider CDR3 length ranges, HIV repertoires had narrower ones. Documentation of ART adherence, viral resistance or therapy changes was absent.

V and J are TRBV9 and TRBJ2-3, with D possibly TRBD2 on 5 matching bases. The sequence was collected from a middle-aged man with HIV. The sequencing here drew on unsorted PBMCs, taken 0.5 years after starting antiretroviral therapy. The CDR3 loop is CASNPGDFEDTQYF. The CDR3 coding sequence is TGTGCCAGCAATCCCGGGGATTTCGAAGATACGCAGTATTTT.